Detailed here is one T cell receptor (beta chain). This clone's antigen is unknown. Base qualities were left out, and no much larger clone turns up one base away. The sample belongs to a study of CD8 T cells in Susac syndrome (dated 2019 in TCRdb). Background for the entire study: Among the Susac syndrome patients who were sequenced, clinically active disease was present in about 6 and clinical remission was observed in roughly eight. Susac syndrome patients were therapy-naive, on corticosteroids (some also receiving IVIg), or on IVIg alone at blood withdrawal. Repertoire sequencing was used to test whether CD8+ T cell activation and differentiation in Susac syndrome was antigen driven.

The investigation overall reported the following: The study acknowledged that relatively few individuals were included in the TCR sequencing and HLA analysis. In patients with Susac syndrome, the CD4+ T cell repertoire showed no detectable clonal expansion.

Peripheral blood CD8+ and CD4+ T cells from healthy donors, Susac syndrome patients and multiple sclerosis patients were profiled using high-throughput TCR beta sequencing. Susac syndrome patients met recently defined diagnostic criteria for definite or probable disease. Bulk CD8+ and CD4+ T cells were purified by magnetic negative isolation, whereas CD8+ TEMRA cells were enriched by FACS. Blood was collected in EDTA tubes and processed within 24 hours, with PBMCs isolated through density gradient centrifugation. PBMCs intended for TCR sequencing were cryopreserved in liquid nitrogen and thawed later in a water bath at 37 degrees C. The sorted or isolated CD4+, CD8+ and CD8+ TEMRA cells had a purity of 90% or higher. RNA was extracted using the RNeasy kit, and roughly 0.5 to 1 ug of the RNA was reverse transcribed with random hexamers. The immunoSEQ multiplex PCR assay, covering 54 Vbeta and 13 Jbeta segments, was used to amplify TCR beta CDR3 regions. Bias from PCR amplification was corrected by using a synthetic template baseline for primer optimization and for computational correction. The study's processing was this. Reads were annotated to V, D and J genes according to IMGT and were analyzed with immunoSEQ Analyzer, with only productive sequences retained. To calculate clonality, Shannon entropy was normalized by log2 of the number of productive unique sequences and then subtracted from one. For each patient and control, public and private clones were evaluated among the 100 most prevalent clones. Susac-specific clones were defined as absent from healthy and MS cohorts, 800 to 1,200 published viral clones and other ImmuneACCESS disease sequences. Through fastp at Q25 and MiXCR, TCRdb rebuilt clones from the public reads, retaining in-frame beta chains. Each entry merges the rows of one CDR3 protein and shows their most common DNA and genes. The V and J calls and clone size come from TCRdb's table, not from the authors' own analysis. A total of roughly 140,000 distinct CDR3 sequences appear in this sample, around 95% of them only once. The ten largest clones add up to over 0.075% of the sample.

The sequencing input was CD4+ T cells from PBMCs. The sequence derives from a human donor with Susac syndrome.

The nucleotide sequence is given as TGTGCCAGCAGTTTGGCAGACGAGCAGTACTTC. Its product reads: CASSLADEQYF. The sequence joins TRBV12-3 or TRBV12-4 to TRBJ2-7; there is no confident call for the D gene. From its cysteine to its phenylalanine, the CDR3 spans 11 amino acids. The kept DNA is CDR3 alone, 33 bases in frame from the first base. Deletion took 3 bases off V and 5 bases off J, with a span of 5 bases between the germline ends.